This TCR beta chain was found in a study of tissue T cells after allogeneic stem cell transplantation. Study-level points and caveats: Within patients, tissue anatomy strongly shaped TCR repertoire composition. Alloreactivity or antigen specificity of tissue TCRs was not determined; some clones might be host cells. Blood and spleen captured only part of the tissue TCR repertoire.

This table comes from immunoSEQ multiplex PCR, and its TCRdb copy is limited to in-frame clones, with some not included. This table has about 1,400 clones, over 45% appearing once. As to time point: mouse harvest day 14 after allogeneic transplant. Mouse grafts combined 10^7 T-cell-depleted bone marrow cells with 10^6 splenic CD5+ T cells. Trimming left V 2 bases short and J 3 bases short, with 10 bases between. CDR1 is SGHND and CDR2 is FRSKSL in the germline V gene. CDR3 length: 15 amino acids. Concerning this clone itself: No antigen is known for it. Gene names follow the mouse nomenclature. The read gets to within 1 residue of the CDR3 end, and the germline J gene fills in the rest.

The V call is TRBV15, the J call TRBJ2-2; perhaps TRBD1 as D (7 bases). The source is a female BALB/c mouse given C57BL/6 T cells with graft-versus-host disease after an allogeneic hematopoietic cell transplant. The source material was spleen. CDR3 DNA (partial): TGTGCCAGCAGTTTAAAGGGGGCGCACACCGGGCAGCTCTAC. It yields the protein CASSLKGAHTGQLY. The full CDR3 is CASSLKGAHTGQLYF.